These T cell receptor beta chains were read from a single sample in a study of sequential checkpoint blockade in melanoma. Clones were read by immunoSEQ multiplex PCR, and TCRdb kept only the in-frame ones, dropping some. In the table there are around 39,000 clones, roughly 81% of which are singletons. The sample was CD8+ T cells sorted from blood (inferred from file names), taken from a patient given nivolumab and ipilimumab in sequence. These receptor sequences come from a human donor with melanoma. Both conserved end residues are part of each CDR3. Fields, in order: V gene, D gene, clone size, J gene, CDR3 protein, CDR3 DNA. D genes are given only for firm matches. Clone sizes are given selectively: once, few, many, or a class where the clone is expanded.

TRBV7-8	NA	NA	TRBJ2-1	CASSLGPHEQFF	TGTGCCAGCAGCTTAGGGCCTCATGAGCAGTTCTTC
TRBV7-9	NA	NA	TRBJ2-5	CASSLAQVETQYF	TGTGCCAGCAGCTTAGCACAGGTAGAGACCCAGTACTTC
TRBV4-1	NA	NA	TRBJ2-7	CASSQESTDLRYEQYF	TGCGCCAGCAGCCAAGAATCCACAGACCTCCGGTACGAGCAGTACTTC
TRBV5-6	TRBD2	few	TRBJ2-5	CASSLRTSYETQYF	TGTGCCAGCAGCTTGCGGACTAGCTATGAGACCCAGTACTTC
TRBV7-3	TRBD2	NA	TRBJ2-1	CASSLAGGLGEQFF	TGTGCCAGCAGCTTAGCGGGAGGGCTAGGTGAGCAGTTCTTC
TRBV10-3	TRBD1	NA	TRBJ2-7	CAISAGQYSYEQYF	TGTGCCATCAGTGCGGGACAGTACTCCTACGAGCAGTACTTC
TRBV25-1	NA	NA	TRBJ1-4	CASSGAAKNEKLFF	TGTGCCAGCAGTGGGGCAGCTAAAAATGAAAAACTGTTTTTT
TRBV5-1	NA	NA	TRBJ1-2	CASSEGLANNYGYTF	TGCGCCAGCAGCGAGGGACTTGCCAATAACTATGGCTACACCTTC
TRBV7-9	TRBD1	NA	TRBJ2-2	CASSPWTGRGTGELFF	TGTGCCAGCAGCCCCTGGACAGGTCGAGGCACCGGGGAGCTGTTTTTT
TRBV28	TRBD1	NA	TRBJ1-5	CASDPDRVHGPQHF	TGTGCCAGCGACCCGGACAGGGTTCACGGGCCCCAGCATTTT
TRBV4-1	NA	NA	TRBJ1-2	CASSQERGVSFVNGYTF	TGCGCCAGCAGCCAAGAAAGGGGTGTTAGTTTTGTAAATGGCTACACCTTC
TRBV4-1	NA	few	TRBJ2-7	CASSQKDFSYEQYF	TGCGCCAGCAGCCAGAAGGACTTCTCCTACGAGCAGTACTTC
TRBV4-2	TRBD2	NA	TRBJ2-3	CASSQEGGGAGADTQYF	TGTGCCAGCAGCCAAGAGGGCGGGGGGGCCGGGGCAGATACGCAGTATTTT
TRBV27	NA	NA	TRBJ2-7	CASSPSGLNEQYF	TGTGCCAGCAGTCCTTCAGGGTTGAACGAGCAGTACTTC
TRBV7-9	NA	NA	TRBJ2-7	CASSLLDPRTEFSEQYF	TGTGCCAGCAGCCTGCTGGACCCTAGGACAGAATTCTCCGAGCAGTACTTC
TRBV7-2	TRBD1	NA	TRBJ2-7	CASSLQGASEQYF	TGTGCCAGCAGCCTACAGGGGGCCAGCGAGCAGTACTTC
TRBV6-6	TRBD2	NA	TRBJ2-1	CASSYLSGGENEQFF	TGTGCCAGCAGTTACCTGTCGGGAGGGGAAAATGAGCAGTTCTTC
TRBV5-1	TRBD2	NA	TRBJ2-2	CASSLLGSGSTGELFF	TGCGCCAGCAGCTTGTTGGGTAGCGGGTCGACCGGGGAGCTGTTTTTT
TRBV5-4	TRBD2	once	TRBJ2-7	CASSGDYLGEQYF	TGTGCCAGCAGCGGGGACTACCTCGGCGAGCAGTACTTC
TRBV6-4	TRBD2	NA	TRBJ2-1	CASSDSGLAGGNEQFF	TGTGCCAGCAGTGACTCTGGGCTAGCGGGGGGCAATGAGCAGTTCTTC
TRBV7-8	NA	NA	TRBJ2-5	CASSLSFGQGESETQYF	TGTGCCAGCAGCTTATCATTCGGGCAGGGTGAATCAGAGACCCAGTACTTC